The entry below describes one T cell receptor (beta chain). This specimen comes from a study of blood T cell repertoires in COVID-19. Study-level background: Sources were T cells, B-cell-depleted T cells, or PBMCs; the material itself was cDNA or gDNA.

How the authors handled the data: Researchers report that nucleated cell counts were estimated from reference gene primer amplification. Clones were read by immunoSEQ multiplex PCR, and TCRdb kept only the in-frame ones, dropping some. V, J and clone size derive from that table, while D and trimming were established from the DNA sequence. Of 25,000 to 35,000 clones detected, 90% to 95% appear once; the ten largest clones hold 9.9%. This CDR3 has 17 residues. Trimming cost V 3 bases and J 4 bases; bases outside gene matches: 11. Germline CDR1 reads SGHKS; CDR2 reads YYEKEE (reference sequence). The source material was peripheral blood. The J gene is TRBJ2-3, the V gene TRBV5-5, with TRBD1 matching over 10 bases. This receptor was taken from a human donor with active COVID-19. The donor label of this sample is uncertain. The DNA for the CDR3 is TGTGCCAGCAGCTGGACCCCCGGGACAGGGGCTGCAGATACGCAGTATTTT. This translates into CASSWTPGTGAADTQYF.